This TCR beta chain appears in the sequencing data of a study of neoadjuvant anti-PD-1 for oral cavity cancer (dated by TCRdb to the early 2020s). For the study in its entirety: Three to four biweekly doses of nivolumab at 3 mg/kg were mostly administered to patients before curative-intent surgical resection. For patients who did not progress, a fourth nivolumab dose was given around day 43, followed by definitive surgical resection on days 50-56. Under RECIST 1.1, a patient counted as a responder if showing complete response, partial response or stable disease, and as a non-responder if showing progression. There were about a dozen patients in the parent correlative cohort, and the response rate was over 25%.

Here is what the overall study found, with its caveats: Only three patients per response group were included in the TCR analyses, and the authors called for validation in larger cohorts. After neoadjuvant nivolumab, T cell clonality (Gini index) in PBMCs was significantly higher in non-responders than in responders. Higher pretreatment blood Treg/Th17 ratios correlated with both higher pretreatment blood TCRbeta clonality and lower post-treatment tumor TCRbeta clonality.

The CDR3 starts with the cysteine, ends with the phenylalanine, and has 14 residues. Of all the DNA, just the CDR3 is kept, 42 bases in frame from base 1. CDR1 SGHVS and CDR2 FQNEAQ were looked up in the germline V gene. The germline ends are 7 bases apart after V is trimmed by 4 bases and J by 0 bases. Taken with the paper, the label for time point translates to: before neoadjuvant nivolumab. None of the patients had received prior systemic or radiation treatment, and all were newly diagnosed with stage II-IVA oral cavity squamous cell carcinoma. The cohort was composed of patients with HPV-negative, locally advanced oral cavity squamous cell carcinoma. Peripheral blood mononuclear cells were analyzed directly and were not maintained or expanded in culture. The samples were drawn from a longitudinal correlative study tied to a single-arm phase II trial testing neoadjuvant nivolumab in oral cavity squamous cell carcinoma. Subject-matched pre- and post-treatment PBMCs and tumors from three responders and three non-responders underwent genomic DNA-based TCRbeta sequencing. Peripheral blood mononuclear cells were collected once before nivolumab treatment and again after treatment, at the time of surgery. Genomic DNA was isolated from PBMCs using the Maxwell RSC DNA from Cells kit.

About this clone: Its antigen is not yet known. No clone much larger than this one lies a single base away; base qualities are absent.

For deep sequencing, PBMC libraries mostly used 450 to 550 ng of input genomic DNA, with six replicates for each sample. Following the manufacturer's instructions, the team built TCRbeta libraries using the immunoSEQ hsTCRbeta kit. An Illumina NovaSeq 6000 S4 flow cell was used to sequence the final libraries, which had first been combined to 3 nM. Per the source publication's procedure: The immunoSEQ Analyzer was used for raw data preprocessing and quality control. The analysis was restricted to productive rearrangements, with each unique CDR3 amino acid sequence defining a clonotype. Repertoire clonality was estimated as the Gini-Simpson index, which was computed with the R package tcR. Gini indices were compared with Student's t test, and associations with tumor size change were assessed by Pearson correlation. Entries here come from immuneACCESS through TCRdb and include only in-frame sequences with V and J called. Some clones fail to appear in such tables; in the studies checked, an unresolved V gene covers under half of the shortfall, and the cause of the remainder is unknown. V and J calls and clone size are those listed in that table; D and trimming were worked out from the DNA. The sample table records 15,000 to 20,000 clones; approximately 70% of these occur just once. Of the sample, over 2.5% is held by the ten largest clones.

The chain is assembled from TRBV7-8 and TRBJ2-1; the best D guess is TRBD2, with 6 bases matching. Sample: PBMCs, taken before nivolumab (anti-PD-1) treatment. This clonotype was obtained from a person between 40 and 85 years old with oral cavity squamous cell carcinoma. CDR3 region: CASSWEDSYNEQFF. The nucleotide sequence is given as TGTGCCAGCAGCTGGGAGGACTCCTACAATGAGCAGTTCTTC. Joined to the reference TRBV7-8 and TRBJ2-1 proteins, this CDR3 gives the full variable domain: GAGVSQSPRYKVAKRGQDVALRCDPISGHVSLFWYQQALGQGPEFLTYFQNEAQLDKSGLPSDRFFAERPEGSVSTLKIQRTQQEDSAVYLCASSWEDSYNEQFFGPGTRLTVL.